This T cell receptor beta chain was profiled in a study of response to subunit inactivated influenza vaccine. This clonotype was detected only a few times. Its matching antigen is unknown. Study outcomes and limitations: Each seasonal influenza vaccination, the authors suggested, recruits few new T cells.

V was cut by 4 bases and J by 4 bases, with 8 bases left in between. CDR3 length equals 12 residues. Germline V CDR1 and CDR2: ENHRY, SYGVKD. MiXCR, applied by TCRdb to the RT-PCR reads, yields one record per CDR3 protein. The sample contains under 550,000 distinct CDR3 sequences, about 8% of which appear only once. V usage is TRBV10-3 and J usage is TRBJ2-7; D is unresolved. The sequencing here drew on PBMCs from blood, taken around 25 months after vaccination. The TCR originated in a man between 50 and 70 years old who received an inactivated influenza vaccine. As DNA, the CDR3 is TGTGCCATCAGTGCCAACGGGTACGAGCAGTACTTC. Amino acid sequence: CAISANGYEQYF.